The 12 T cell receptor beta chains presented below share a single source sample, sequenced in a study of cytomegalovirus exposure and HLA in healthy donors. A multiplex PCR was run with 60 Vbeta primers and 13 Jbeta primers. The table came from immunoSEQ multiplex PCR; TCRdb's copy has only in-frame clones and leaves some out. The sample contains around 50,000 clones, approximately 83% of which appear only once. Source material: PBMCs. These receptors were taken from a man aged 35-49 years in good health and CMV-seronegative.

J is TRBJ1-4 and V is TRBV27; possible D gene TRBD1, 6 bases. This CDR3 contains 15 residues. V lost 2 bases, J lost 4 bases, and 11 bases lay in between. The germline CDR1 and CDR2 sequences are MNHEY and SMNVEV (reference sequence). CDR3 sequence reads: CASSLRGQHNEKLFF. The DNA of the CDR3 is TGTGCCAGCAGTTTACGTGGACAGCATAATGAAAAACTGTTTTTT.

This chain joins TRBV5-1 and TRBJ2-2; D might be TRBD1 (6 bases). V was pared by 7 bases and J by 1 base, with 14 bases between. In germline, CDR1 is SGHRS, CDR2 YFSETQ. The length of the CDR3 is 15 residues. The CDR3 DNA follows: TGCGCCAGCGGCAGGTTGGACAGGAACACCGGGGAGCTGTTTTTT. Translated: CASGRLDRNTGELFF. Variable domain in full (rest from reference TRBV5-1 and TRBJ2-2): KAGVTQTPRYLIKTRGQQVTLSCSPISGHRSVSWYQQTPGQGLQFLFEYFSETQRNKGNFPGRFSGRQFSNSRSEMNVSTLELGDSALYLCASGRLDRNTGELFFGEGSRLTVL.

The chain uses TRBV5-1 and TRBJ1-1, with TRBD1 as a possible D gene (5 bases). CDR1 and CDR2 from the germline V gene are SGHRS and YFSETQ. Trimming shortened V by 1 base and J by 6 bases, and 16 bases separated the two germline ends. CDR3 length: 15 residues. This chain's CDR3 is CASSLTPGGMPEAFF. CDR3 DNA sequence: TGCGCCAGCAGCTTGACTCCTGGGGGGATGCCTGAAGCTTTCTTT.

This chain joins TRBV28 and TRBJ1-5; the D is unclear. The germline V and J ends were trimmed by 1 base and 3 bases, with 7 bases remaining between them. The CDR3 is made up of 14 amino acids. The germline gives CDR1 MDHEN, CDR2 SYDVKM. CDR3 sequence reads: CASSLLRSNQPQHF. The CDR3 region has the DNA TGTGCCAGCAGTTTATTGCGGTCCAATCAGCCCCAGCATTTT.

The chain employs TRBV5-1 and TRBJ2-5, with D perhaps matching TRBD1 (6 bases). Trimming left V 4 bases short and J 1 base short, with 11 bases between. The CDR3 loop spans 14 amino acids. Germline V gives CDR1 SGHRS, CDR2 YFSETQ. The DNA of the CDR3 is TGCGCCAGCAGCCGAACAGGGCTCCAAGAGACCCAGTACTTC. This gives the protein CASSRTGLQETQYF.

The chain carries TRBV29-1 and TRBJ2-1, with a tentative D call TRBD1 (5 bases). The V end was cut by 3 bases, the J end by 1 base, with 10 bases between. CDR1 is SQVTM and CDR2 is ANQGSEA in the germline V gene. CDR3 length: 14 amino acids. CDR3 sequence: CSVEGRVSYNEQFF. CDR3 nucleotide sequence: TGCAGCGTTGAGGGCAGGGTGTCCTACAATGAGCAGTTCTTC.

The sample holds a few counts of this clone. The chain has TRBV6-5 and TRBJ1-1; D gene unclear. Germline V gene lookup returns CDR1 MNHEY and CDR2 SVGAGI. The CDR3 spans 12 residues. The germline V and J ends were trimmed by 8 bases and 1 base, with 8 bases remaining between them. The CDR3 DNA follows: TGTGCCAGCCGAGGGTGGAACACTGAAGCTTTCTTT. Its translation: CASRGWNTEAFF.

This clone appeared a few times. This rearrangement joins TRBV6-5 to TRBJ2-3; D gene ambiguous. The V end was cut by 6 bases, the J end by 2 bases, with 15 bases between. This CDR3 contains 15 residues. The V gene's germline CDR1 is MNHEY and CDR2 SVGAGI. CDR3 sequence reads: CASSPTGPFTDTQYF. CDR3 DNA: TGTGCCAGCAGCCCTACCGGTCCTTTCACAGATACGCAGTATTTT.

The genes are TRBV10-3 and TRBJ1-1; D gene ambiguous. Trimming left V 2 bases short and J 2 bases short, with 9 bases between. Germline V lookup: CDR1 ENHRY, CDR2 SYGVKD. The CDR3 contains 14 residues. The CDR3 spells CAISEQVRNTEAFF. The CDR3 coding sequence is TGTGCCATCAGTGAGCAGGTCAGAAACACTGAAGCTTTCTTT.

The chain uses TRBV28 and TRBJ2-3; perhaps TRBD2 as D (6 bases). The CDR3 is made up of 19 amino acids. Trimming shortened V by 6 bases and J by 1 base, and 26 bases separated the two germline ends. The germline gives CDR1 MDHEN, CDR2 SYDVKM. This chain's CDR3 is CASSNFRLRGPSGTDTQYF. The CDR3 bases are TGTGCCAGCAGCAATTTCCGGTTGCGGGGACCGTCTGGCACAGATACGCAGTATTTT.

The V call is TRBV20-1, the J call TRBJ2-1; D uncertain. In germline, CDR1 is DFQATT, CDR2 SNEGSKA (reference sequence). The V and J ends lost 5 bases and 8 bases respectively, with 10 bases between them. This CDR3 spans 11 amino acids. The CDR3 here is CSARFADEQFF. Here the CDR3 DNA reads TGCAGTGCTCGATTTGCGGATGAGCAGTTCTTC.

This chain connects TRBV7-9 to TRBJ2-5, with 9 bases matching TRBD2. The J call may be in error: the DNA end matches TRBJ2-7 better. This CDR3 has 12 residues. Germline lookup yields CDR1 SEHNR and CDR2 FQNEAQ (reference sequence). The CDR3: CASAGGPYEQYF. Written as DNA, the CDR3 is TGTGCCAGCGCGGGGGGGCCCTACGAGCAGTACTTC.